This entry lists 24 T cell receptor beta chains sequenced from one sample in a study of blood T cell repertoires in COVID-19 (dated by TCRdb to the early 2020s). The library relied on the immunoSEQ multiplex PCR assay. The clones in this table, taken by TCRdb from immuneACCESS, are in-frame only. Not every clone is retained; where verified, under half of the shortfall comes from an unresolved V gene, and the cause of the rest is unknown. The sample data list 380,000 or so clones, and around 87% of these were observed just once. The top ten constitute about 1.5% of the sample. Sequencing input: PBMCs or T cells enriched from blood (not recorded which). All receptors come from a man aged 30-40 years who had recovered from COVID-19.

CDR3 nucleotide sequence: TGTGCCAGCAGCAAAACCGGGACACAAGAGACCCAGTACTTC. Translating it yields CASSKTGTQETQYF. The V and J genes are TRBV6-2 or TRBV6-3 and TRBJ2-5; tentative D call: TRBD1 (6 bases). The CDR3 sequence is 14 residues long. With 6 bases removed from V and 2 bases from J, the gap between germline ends came to 13 bases. In germline, CDR1 is MNHEY, CDR2 SVGEGT.

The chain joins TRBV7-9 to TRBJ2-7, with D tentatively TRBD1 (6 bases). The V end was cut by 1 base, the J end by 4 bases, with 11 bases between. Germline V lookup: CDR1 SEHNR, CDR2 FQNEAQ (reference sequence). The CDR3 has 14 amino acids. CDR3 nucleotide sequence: TGTGCCAGCAGCTTAGAAGGACAGTCGTACGAGCAGTACTTC. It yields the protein CASSLEGQSYEQYF. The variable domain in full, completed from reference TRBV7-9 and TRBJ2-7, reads DTGVSQNPRHKITKRGQNVTFRCDPISEHNRLYWYRQTLGQGPEFLTYFQNEAQLEKSRLLSDRFSAERPKGSFSTLEIQRTEQGDSAMYLCASSLEGQSYEQYFGPGTRLTVT.

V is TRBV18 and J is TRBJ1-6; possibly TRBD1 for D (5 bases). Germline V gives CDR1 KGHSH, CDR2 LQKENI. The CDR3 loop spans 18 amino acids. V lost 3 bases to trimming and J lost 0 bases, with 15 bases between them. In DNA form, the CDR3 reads TGTGCCAGCTCACCGAGACAGCTGGAAAGCTCCTATAATTCACCCCTCCACTTT. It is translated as CASSPRQLESSYNSPLHF.

CDR3: CASSQGRNYGYTF. DNA for the CDR3: TGTGCCAGCAGCCAAGGGAGGAACTATGGCTACACCTTC. The rearrangement links TRBV3-1 (or the pseudogene TRBV3-2) to TRBJ1-2; D remains unclear. V was cut by 1 base and J by 2 bases, with 5 bases left in between. There are 13 residues in the CDR3. CDR1 and CDR2 from the germline V gene are LGHDT and YNNKEL (reference sequence).

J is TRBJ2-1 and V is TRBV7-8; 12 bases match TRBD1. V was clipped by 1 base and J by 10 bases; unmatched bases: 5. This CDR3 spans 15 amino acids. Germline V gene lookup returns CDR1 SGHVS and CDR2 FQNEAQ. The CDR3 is CASSLEGQGAREQFF. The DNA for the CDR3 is TGTGCCAGCAGCTTAGAGGGACAGGGGGCAAGGGAGCAGTTCTTC.

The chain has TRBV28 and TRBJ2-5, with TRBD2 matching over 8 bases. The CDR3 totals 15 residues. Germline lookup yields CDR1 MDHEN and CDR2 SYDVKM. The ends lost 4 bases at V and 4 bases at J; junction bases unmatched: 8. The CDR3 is CASSSQRGGAETQYF. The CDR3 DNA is TGTGCCAGCAGTTCTCAACGGGGGGGGGCAGAGACCCAGTACTTC.

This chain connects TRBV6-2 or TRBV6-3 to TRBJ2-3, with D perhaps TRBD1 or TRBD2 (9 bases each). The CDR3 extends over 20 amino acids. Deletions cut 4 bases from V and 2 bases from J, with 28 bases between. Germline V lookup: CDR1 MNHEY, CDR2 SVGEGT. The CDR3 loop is CASSSRTGVISGGSTDTQYF. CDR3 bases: TGTGCCAGCAGTTCTCGGACAGGGGTTATAAGCGGGGGGTCCACAGATACGCAGTATTTT.

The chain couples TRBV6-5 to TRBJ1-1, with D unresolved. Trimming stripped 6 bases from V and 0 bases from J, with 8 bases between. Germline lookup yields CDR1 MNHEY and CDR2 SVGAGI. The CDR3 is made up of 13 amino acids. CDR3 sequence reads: CASREIVNTEAFF. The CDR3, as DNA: TGTGCCAGCAGGGAGATTGTGAACACTGAAGCTTTCTTT.

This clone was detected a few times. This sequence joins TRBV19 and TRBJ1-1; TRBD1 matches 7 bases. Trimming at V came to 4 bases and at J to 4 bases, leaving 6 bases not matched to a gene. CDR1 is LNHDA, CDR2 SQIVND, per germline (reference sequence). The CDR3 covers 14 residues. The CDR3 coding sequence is TGTGCCAGTAGTACGACAGGGATGGCCACTGAAGCTTTCTTT. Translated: CASSTTGMATEAFF.

The CDR3 loop reads CASSFGTGNGYTF. CDR3 sequence (DNA): TGTGCCAGCAGTTTTGGGACAGGGAATGGCTACACCTTC. The V gene is TRBV12-3 or TRBV12-4, the J gene TRBJ1-2; 9 bases line up with TRBD1. CDR3 length: 13 residues. Trimming took 3 bases from V and 6 from J; bases not matched to a gene: 2.

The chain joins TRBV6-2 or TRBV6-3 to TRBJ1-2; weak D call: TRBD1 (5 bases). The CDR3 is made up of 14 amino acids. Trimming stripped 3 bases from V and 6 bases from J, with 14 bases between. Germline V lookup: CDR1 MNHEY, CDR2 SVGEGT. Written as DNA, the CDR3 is TGTGCCAGCAGTTATTCTCCCACAGGAGATGGCTACACCTTC. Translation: CASSYSPTGDGYTF.

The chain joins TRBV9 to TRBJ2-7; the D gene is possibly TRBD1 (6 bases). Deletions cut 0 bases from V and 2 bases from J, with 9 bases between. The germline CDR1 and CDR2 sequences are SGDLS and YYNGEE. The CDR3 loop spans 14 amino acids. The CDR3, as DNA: TGTGCCAGCAGCGTAGTTGGGACAACCTACGAGCAGTACTTC. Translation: CASSVVGTTYEQYF.

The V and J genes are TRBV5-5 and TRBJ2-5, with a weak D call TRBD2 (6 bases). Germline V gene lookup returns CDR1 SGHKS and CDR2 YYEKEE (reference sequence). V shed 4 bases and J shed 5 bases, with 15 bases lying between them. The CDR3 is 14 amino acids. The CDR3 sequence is CASSRGLNSETQYF. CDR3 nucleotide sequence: TGTGCCAGCAGCAGGGGACTGAACTCGGAGACCCAGTACTTC.

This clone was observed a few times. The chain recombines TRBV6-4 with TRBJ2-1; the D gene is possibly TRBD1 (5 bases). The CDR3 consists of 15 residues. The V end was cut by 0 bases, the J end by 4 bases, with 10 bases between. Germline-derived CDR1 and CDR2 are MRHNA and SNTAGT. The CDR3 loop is CASSDSPQGYNEQFF. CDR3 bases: TGTGCCAGCAGTGACTCGCCTCAGGGTTACAATGAGCAGTTCTTC.

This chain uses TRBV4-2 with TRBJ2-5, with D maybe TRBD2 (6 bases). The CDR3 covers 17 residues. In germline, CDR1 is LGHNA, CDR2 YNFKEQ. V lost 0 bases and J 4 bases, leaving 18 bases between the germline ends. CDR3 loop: CASSQEYVGGLGETQYF. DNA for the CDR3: TGTGCCAGCAGCCAAGAGTACGTCGGGGGTCTGGGAGAGACCCAGTACTTC.

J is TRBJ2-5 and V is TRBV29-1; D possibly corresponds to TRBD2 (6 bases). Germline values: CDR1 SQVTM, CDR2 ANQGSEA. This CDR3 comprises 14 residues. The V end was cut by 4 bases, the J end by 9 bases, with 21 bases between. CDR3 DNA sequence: TGCAGCGTTGGTCTTCTAGCGCAGAAGTCGTCCCAGTACTTC. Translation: CSVGLLAQKSSQYF.

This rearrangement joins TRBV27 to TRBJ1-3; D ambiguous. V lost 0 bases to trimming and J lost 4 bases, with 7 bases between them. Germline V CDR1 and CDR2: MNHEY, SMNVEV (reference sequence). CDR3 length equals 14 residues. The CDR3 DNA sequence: TGTGCCAGCAGTTTATCTGGCCACGGAAACACCATATATTTT. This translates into CASSLSGHGNTIYF.

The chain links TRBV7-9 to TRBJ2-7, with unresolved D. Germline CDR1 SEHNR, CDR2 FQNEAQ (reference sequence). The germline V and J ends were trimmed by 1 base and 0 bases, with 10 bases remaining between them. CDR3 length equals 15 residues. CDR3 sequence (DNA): TGTGCCAGCAGCTTAGATCCCCCCAGCTCCTACGAGCAGTACTTC. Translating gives CASSLDPPSSYEQYF.

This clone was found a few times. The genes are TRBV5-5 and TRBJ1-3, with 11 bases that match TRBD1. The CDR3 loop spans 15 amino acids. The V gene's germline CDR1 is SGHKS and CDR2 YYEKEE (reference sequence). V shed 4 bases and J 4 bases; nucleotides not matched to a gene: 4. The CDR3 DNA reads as TGTGCCAGCAGCCCGGACAGGGGGCTAGGAAACACCATATATTTT. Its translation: CASSPDRGLGNTIYF.

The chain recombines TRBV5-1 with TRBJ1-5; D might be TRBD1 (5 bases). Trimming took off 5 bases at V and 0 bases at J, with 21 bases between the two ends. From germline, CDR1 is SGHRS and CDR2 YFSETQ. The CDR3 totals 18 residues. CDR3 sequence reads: CASSSATRQPNSNQPQHF. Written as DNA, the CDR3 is TGCGCCAGCAGTTCGGCCACGAGACAGCCAAATAGCAATCAGCCCCAGCATTTT.

For the CDR3, the DNA is TGCGCCAGCAGCCCTAGCGGGGGGGCCTCGGAGACCCAGTACTTC. Translation: CASSPSGGASETQYF. This chain joins TRBV5-1 and TRBJ2-5; 12 nucleotides agree with TRBD2. CDR3 length equals 15 residues. V shed 4 bases, J shed 5 bases, and the junction held 6 bases outside the gene matches. The germline CDR1 and CDR2 sequences are SGHRS and YFSETQ.

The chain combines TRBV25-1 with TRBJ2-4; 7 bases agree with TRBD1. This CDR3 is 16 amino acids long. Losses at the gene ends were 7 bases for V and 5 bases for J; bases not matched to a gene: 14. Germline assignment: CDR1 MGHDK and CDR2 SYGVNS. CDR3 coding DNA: TGTGCCAGCATGGAAAAAGGGGGCGTAGAGGAAAACATTCAGTACTTC. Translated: CASMEKGGVEENIQYF.

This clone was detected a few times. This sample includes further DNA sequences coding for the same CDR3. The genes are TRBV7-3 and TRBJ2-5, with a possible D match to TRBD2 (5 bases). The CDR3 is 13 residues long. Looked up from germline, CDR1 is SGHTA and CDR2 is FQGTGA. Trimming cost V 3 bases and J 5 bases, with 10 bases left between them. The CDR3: CASSFGVRETQYF. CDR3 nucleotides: TGTGCCAGCAGCTTCGGGGTACGGGAGACCCAGTACTTC. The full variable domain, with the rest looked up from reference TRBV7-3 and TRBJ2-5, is GAGVSQTPSNKVTEKGKYVELRCDPISGHTALYWYRQSLGQGPEFLIYFQGTGAADDSGLPNDRFFAVRPEGSVSTLKIQRTERGDSAVYLCASSFGVRETQYFGPGTRLLVL.

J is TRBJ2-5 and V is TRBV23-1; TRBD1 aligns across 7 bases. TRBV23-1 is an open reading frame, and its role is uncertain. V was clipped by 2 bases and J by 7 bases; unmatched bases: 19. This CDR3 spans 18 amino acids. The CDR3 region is CASSQPGQTVERRGTQYF. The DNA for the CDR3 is TGCGCCAGCAGTCAACCGGGACAGACCGTGGAGAGACGTGGGACCCAGTACTTC.